The rows below give T cell receptor beta chains drawn from one sample of a study of shared clonotypes between healthy human individuals. Here immunoSEQ multiplex PCR was the method, and the copy in TCRdb shows in-frame clones only, minus some. The repertoire includes 450,000 to 650,000 clones, around 76% of them detected once, and around 12% sits in the top ten. The sample taken for sequencing was PBMCs. The source is a woman aged 40 to 50 in good health. Some clones in this sample may be carry-over from other donors' samples. CDR3s include the opening cysteine and the closing phenylalanine or tryptophan. Expanded clones are given a class, and other clones once, few, many or no size at all.

size,V,CDR3
NA,TRBV7-6,CASSPLLQGDHYGYTF
NA,TRBV5-4,CASSLEPGYEQYF
few,TRBV5-6,CASSLDVTGELFF
medium-sized,TRBV6-5,CASRQGNREKLFF
once,TRBV4-2,CASSQEPGTGSYNEQFF
NA,TRBV6-1,CASRAPGQGSNTIYF
NA,TRBV27,CASSLSLAGGLEELFF
once,TRBV2,CASSEASRDTQYF
NA,TRBV11-2,CASRPIKTGSSGNTIYF
NA,TRBV7-6,CASSLQGNEKLFF
NA,TRBV10-1,CASSESIAGEVYNEQFF
NA,TRBV5-6,CASSLVAGTGELFF
NA,TRBV9,CASSAHTSSYNEQFF
NA,TRBV10-2,CASSESTWNYGYTF